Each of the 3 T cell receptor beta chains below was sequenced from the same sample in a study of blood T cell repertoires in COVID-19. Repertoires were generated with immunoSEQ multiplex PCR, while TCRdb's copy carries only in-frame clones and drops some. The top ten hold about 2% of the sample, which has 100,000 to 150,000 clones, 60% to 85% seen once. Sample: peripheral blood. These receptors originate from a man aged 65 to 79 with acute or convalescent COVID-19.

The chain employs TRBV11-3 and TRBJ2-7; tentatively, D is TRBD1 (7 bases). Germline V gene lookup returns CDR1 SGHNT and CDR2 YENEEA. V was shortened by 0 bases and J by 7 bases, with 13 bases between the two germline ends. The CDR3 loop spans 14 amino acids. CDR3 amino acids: CASSLDQGGWEQYF. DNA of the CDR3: TGTGCCAGCAGCTTAGACCAGGGGGGCTGGGAGCAGTACTTC.

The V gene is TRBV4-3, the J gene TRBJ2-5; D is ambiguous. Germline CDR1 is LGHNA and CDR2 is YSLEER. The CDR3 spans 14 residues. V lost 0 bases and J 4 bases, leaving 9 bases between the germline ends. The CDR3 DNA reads TGCGCCAGCAGCCAAGATCCTAGTGTAGAGACCCAGTACTTC. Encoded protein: CASSQDPSVETQYF.

DNA of the CDR3: TGTGCCAGAAGCAGGAGGGGGAGGGGCTTTCGGTATGGCTACACCTTC. This gives the protein CARSRRGRGFRYGYTF. The chain couples TRBV5-3 to TRBJ1-2, with D tentatively TRBD1 (6 bases). TRBV5-3 counts as an open reading frame of uncertain function. Trimming cost V 4 bases and J 5 bases, with 21 bases left between them. The length of the CDR3 is 16 residues.